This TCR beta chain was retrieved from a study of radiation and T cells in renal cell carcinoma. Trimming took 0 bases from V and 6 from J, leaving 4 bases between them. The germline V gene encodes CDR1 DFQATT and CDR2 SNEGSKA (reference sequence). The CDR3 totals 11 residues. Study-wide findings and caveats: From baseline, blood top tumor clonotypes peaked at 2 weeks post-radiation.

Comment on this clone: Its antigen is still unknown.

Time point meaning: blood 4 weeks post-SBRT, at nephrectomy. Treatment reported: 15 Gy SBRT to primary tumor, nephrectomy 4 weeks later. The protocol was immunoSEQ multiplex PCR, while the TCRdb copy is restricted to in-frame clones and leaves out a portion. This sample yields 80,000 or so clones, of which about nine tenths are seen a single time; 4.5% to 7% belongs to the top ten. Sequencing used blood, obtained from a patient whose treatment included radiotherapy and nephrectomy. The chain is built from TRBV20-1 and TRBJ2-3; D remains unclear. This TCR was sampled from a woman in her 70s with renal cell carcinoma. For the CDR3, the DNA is TGCAGTGCTAGAGATTGGGATACGCAGTATTTT. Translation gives CSARDWDTQYF.